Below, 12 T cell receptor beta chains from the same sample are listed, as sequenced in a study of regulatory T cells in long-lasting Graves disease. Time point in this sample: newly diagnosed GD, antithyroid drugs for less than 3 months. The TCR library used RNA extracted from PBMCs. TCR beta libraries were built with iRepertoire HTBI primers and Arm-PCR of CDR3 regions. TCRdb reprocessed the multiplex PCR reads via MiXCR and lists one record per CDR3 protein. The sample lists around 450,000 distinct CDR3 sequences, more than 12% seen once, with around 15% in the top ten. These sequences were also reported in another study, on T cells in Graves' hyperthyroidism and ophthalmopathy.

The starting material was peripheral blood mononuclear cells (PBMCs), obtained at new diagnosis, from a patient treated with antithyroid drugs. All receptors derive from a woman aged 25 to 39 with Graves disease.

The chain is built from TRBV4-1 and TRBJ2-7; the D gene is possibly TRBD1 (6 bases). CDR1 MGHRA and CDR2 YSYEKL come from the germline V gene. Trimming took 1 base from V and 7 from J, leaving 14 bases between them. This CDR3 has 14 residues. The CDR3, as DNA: TGCGCCAGCAGCCAAGGTTTGGGGGCTGGGGAGCAGTACTTC. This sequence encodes CASSQGLGAGEQYF.

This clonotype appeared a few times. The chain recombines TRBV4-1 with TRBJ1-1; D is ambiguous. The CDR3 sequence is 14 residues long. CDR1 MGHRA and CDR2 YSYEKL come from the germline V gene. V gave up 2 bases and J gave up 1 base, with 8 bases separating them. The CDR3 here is CASSQTRKNTEAFF. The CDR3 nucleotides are TGCGCCAGCAGCCAAACCAGAAAGAACACTGAAGCTTTCTTT.

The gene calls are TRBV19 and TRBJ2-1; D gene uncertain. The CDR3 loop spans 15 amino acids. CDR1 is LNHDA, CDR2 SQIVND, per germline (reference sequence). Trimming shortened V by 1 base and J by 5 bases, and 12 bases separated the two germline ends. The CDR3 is CASSIGPGRHNEQFF. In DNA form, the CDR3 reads TGTGCCAGTAGTATAGGCCCCGGGCGGCACAATGAGCAGTTCTTC.

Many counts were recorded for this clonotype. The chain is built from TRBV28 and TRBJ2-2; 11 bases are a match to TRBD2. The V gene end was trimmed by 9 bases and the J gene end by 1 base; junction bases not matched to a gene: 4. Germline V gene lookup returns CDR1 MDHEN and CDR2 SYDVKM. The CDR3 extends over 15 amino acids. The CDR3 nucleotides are TGTGCCAGTGCCGGGACTAGCGGGAACACCGGGGAGCTGTTTTTT. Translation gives CASAGTSGNTGELFF.

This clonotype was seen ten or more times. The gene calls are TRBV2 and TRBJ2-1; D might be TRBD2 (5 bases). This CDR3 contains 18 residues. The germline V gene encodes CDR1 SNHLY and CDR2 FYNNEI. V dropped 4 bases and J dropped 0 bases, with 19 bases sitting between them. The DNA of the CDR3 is TGTGCCAGCAGTGCCCATGGACTCGTAAGGAGCTCCTACAATGAGCAGTTCTTC. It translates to CASSAHGLVRSSYNEQFF.

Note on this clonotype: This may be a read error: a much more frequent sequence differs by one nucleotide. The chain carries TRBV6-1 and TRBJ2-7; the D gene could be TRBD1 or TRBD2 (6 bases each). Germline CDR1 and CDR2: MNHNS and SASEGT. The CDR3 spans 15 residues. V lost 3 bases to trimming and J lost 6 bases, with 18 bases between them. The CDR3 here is CASSELAVGGPEQYF. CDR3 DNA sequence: TGTGCCAGCAGTGAGTTGGCCGTTGGGGGGCCCGAGCAGTACTTC.

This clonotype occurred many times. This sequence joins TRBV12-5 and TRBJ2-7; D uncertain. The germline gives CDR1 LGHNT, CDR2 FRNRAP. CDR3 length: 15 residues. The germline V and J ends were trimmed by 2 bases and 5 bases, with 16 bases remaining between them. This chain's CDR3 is CASGLSTDGIHEQYF. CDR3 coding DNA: TGTGCTAGTGGTTTGTCAACGGACGGTATCCACGAGCAGTACTTC.

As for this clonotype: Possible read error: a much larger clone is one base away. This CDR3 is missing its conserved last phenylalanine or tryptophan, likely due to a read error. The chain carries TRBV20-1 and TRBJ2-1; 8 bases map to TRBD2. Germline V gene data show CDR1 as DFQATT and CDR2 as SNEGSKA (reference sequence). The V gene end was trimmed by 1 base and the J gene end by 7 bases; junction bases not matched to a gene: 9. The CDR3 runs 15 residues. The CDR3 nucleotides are TGCAGTGCTAGAGCCGGGACTAGTGGAGGGAATGAGCAGTTCTGC. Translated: CSARAGTSGGNEQFC.

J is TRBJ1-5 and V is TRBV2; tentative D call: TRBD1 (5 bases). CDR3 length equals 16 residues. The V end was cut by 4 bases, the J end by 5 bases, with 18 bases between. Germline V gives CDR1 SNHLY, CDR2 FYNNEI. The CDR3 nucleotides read TGTGCCAGCAGTGCTTCTGCGGGGCTGCGGGATCAGCCCCAGCATTTT. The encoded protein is CASSASAGLRDQPQHF.

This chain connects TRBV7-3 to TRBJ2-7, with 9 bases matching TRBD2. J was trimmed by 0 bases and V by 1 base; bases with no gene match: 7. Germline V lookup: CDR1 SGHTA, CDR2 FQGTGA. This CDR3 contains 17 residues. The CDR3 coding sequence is TGTGCCAGCAGCTTAATGCCTAGCGGGATTAGCTCCTACGAGCAGTACTTC. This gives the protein CASSLMPSGISSYEQYF.

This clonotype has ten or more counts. CDR3 bases: TGCAGTGCTAGGGCGGGACTATTAGCCTACGAGCAGTACTTC. The encoded protein is CSARAGLLAYEQYF. The rearrangement joins TRBV20-1 to TRBJ2-7, with 7 bases identical to TRBD2. The CDR3 consists of 14 residues. With 3 bases clipped from V and 2 bases from J, the junction kept 7 bases outside the gene matches. The V gene's germline CDR1 is DFQATT and CDR2 SNEGSKA (reference sequence).

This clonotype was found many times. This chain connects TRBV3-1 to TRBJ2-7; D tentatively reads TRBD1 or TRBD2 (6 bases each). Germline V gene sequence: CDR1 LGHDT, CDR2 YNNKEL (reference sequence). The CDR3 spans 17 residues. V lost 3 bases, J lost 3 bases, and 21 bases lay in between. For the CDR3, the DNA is TGTGCCAGCAGCCATGGACTCGGGGTGGAGGGACACTACGAGCAGTACTTC. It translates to CASSHGLGVEGHYEQYF.